These 24 T cell receptor beta chains were all obtained from the same sample, sequenced in a study of OX40 agonist ivuxolimab in advanced cancers. Assay: immunoSEQ multiplex PCR; the TCRdb copy retains only in-frame clones and omits some. Found here are some 42,000 clones, around 86% of them singletons; the top ten hold less than 40%. The sample consisted of CD4+ or CD8+ T cells sorted from blood, taken in a trial of the OX40 agonist ivuxolimab. The receptors shown here come from an adult with an advanced solid tumor such as melanoma, head and neck, liver or kidney cancer.

This chain's CDR3 is CASSSPGHRNGYTF. DNA of the CDR3: TGTGCCAGTAGTTCCCCGGGACATCGAAACGGCTACACCTTC. V and J are TRBV19 and TRBJ1-2; a possible D gene is TRBD1 (6 bases). This CDR3 has 14 amino acids. V lost 5 bases, J lost 8 bases, and 18 bases lay in between. CDR1 is LNHDA and CDR2 is SQIVND in the germline V gene (reference sequence).

The chain has TRBV5-1 and TRBJ1-5; no clear D gene. The CDR3 contains 15 residues. Germline V lookup: CDR1 SGHRS, CDR2 YFSETQ. V gave up 7 bases and J gave up 0 bases, with 14 bases separating them. CDR3 DNA: TGCGCCAGCGGCCCTCCACGGTATAGCAATCAGCCCCAGCATTTT. It encodes CASGPPRYSNQPQHF.

The chain employs TRBV4-1 and TRBJ1-2; TRBD1 might be the D (6 bases). Germline V gene sequence: CDR1 MGHRA, CDR2 YSYEKL. This CDR3 comprises 14 residues. Trimming stripped 4 bases from V and 8 bases from J, with 17 bases between. DNA for the CDR3: TGCGCCAGCAGCCTGAGGGACAAGAGAGAAGGCTACACCTTC. It yields the protein CASSLRDKREGYTF.

The chain uses TRBV5-4 and TRBJ1-2; the D is unclear. Germline V lookup: CDR1 SGHNT, CDR2 YYREEE (reference sequence). The ends were cut back, 0 bases at V and 8 bases at J, with 8 bases in the middle. This CDR3 has 12 residues. CDR3 sequence reads: CASSLGVEGYTF. In DNA, the CDR3 is TGTGCCAGCAGCTTGGGGGTCGAAGGCTACACCTTC.

The chain combines TRBV27 with TRBJ2-1; 7 nucleotides line up with TRBD2. After removal of 5 bases from V and 4 bases from J, the junction contained 8 bases not matched to a gene. Per the germline V gene, CDR1 is MNHEY and CDR2 is SMNVEV (reference sequence). This CDR3 is 15 amino acids long. The CDR3 nucleotides are TGTGCCAGCAGTCCCACCCGACTAGCTTACAATGAGCAGTTCTTC. Its protein product is CASSPTRLAYNEQFF.

The rearrangement joins TRBV6-1 to TRBJ1-1; D is uncertain. V gave up 6 bases and J gave up 1 base, with 18 bases separating them. Germline V gene lookup returns CDR1 MNHNS and CDR2 SASEGT. The CDR3 is 16 residues long. CDR3 protein: CASREIPHRQNTEAFF. DNA for the CDR3: TGTGCCAGCAGGGAAATTCCCCACAGACAGAACACTGAAGCTTTCTTT.

The genes are TRBV19 and TRBJ1-2, with D perhaps matching TRBD1 (5 bases). The CDR3 extends over 17 amino acids. The V gene lost 5 bases and the J gene lost 2 bases, with 21 bases spanning the gap. Germline-derived CDR1 and CDR2 are LNHDA and SQIVND (reference sequence). The CDR3 protein is CASSALSGRNPNYGYTF. Here the CDR3 DNA reads TGTGCCAGTAGTGCCCTATCGGGGCGCAATCCAAACTATGGCTACACCTTC.

The V gene is TRBV7-6, the J gene TRBJ2-5; possibly TRBD2 for D (6 bases). V lost 1 base to trimming and J lost 2 bases, with 17 bases between them. The CDR3 covers 17 residues. Germline assignment: CDR1 SGHVS and CDR2 FNYEAQ. The CDR3: CASSLGPTGGIQETQYF. Written as DNA, the CDR3 is TGTGCCAGCAGCTTAGGCCCCACTGGGGGGATACAAGAGACCCAGTACTTC.

The genes are TRBV7-3 and TRBJ2-3, with D perhaps assigned TRBD1 or TRBD2 (6 bases each). In germline, CDR1 is SGHTA, CDR2 FQGTGA. V was trimmed by 7 bases and J by 3 bases, leaving 14 bases between them. The CDR3 runs 14 residues. CDR3 DNA sequence: TGTGCCAGCACCCTCCTAGGGGGGACAGATACGCAGTATTTT. Residues: CASTLLGGTDTQYF.

The CDR3 coding sequence is TGTGCCAGCAGCCTGACAGGGAGTAGCACCGGGGAGCTGTTTTTT. Its translation is CASSLTGSSTGELFF. The chain combines TRBV11-2 with TRBJ2-2; 7 bases are a match to TRBD1. This CDR3 region has 15 residues. Trimming cost V 5 bases and J 4 bases; bases outside gene matches: 7. Germline-derived CDR1 and CDR2 are SGHAT and FQNNGV. The full variable domain, rest sourced from reference TRBV11-2 and TRBJ2-2, is EAGVAQSPRYKIIEKRQSVAFWCNPISGHATLYWYQQILGQGPKLLIQFQNNGVVDDSQLPKDRFSAERLKGVDSTLKIQPAKLEDSAVYLCASSLTGSSTGELFFGEGSRLTVL.

This chain links TRBV15 with TRBJ1-6, with 9 nucleotides matching TRBD1. This CDR3 spans 13 amino acids. Germline CDR1 reads LNHNV; CDR2 reads YYDKDF (reference sequence). The V and J ends lost 11 bases and 6 bases, in that order; junction bases with no gene match: 5. In nucleotides, the CDR3 is TGTGCCGCTACACAGGGGGCTAATTCACCCCTCCACTTT. It is translated as CAATQGANSPLHF. The full variable domain, in which reference TRBV15 and TRBJ1-6 provide the parts outside the CDR3, is DAMVIQNPRYQVTQFGKPVTLSCSQTLNHNVMYWYQQKSSQAPKLLFHYYDKDFNNEADTPDNFQSRRPNTSFCFLDIRSPGLGDTAMYLCAATQGANSPLHFGNGTRLTVT.

V usage is TRBV15 and J usage is TRBJ2-6; 8 bases map to TRBD1. V gave up 3 bases and J gave up 0 bases; unmatched junction bases: 10. This CDR3 comprises 19 residues. CDR1 is LNHNV, CDR2 YYDKDF, per germline (reference sequence). The CDR3 DNA is TGTGCCACCAGCAGGGTTTACGGACAGGGCATCTCTGGGGCCAACGTCCTGACTTTC. This translates into CATSRVYGQGISGANVLTF.

The chain is built from TRBV11-2 and TRBJ2-2; TRBD2 matches 10 bases. V was clipped by 2 bases and J by 6 bases; unmatched bases: 6. CDR3 length: 16 residues. From germline, CDR1 is SGHAT and CDR2 FQNNGV. The CDR3 loop reads CASSLSSGRRSGELFF. CDR3 bases: TGTGCCAGCAGCTTAAGTAGCGGGAGGAGGTCCGGGGAGCTGTTTTTT.

The V and J genes are TRBV6-1 and TRBJ2-3; weak D call: TRBD1 (6 bases). The CDR3 extends over 13 amino acids. V lost 5 bases and J lost 5, with 11 bases in between. In germline, CDR1 is MNHNS, CDR2 SASEGT. CDR3 nucleotide sequence: TGTGCCAGCAGTCCAGCACAGGGAGATACGCAGTATTTT. Its protein is CASSPAQGDTQYF.

The chain links TRBV29-1 to TRBJ1-2, with a possible D match to TRBD1 (6 bases). CDR1 and CDR2 from the germline V gene are SQVTM and ANQGSEA. Trimming shortened V by 3 bases and J by 8 bases, and 13 bases separated the two germline ends. The CDR3 is 12 amino acids. This CDR3 is CSVEGRGGGYTF. For the CDR3, the DNA is TGCAGCGTTGAGGGCAGGGGAGGCGGCTACACCTTC.

The CDR3 protein is CASTFSRDRYGYTF. In nucleotides, the CDR3 is TGTGCCAGCACCTTTAGTCGGGACAGATATGGCTACACCTTC. The rearrangement links TRBV2 to TRBJ1-2; the match to TRBD1 covers 7 bases. This CDR3 region has 14 residues. Germline V CDR1 and CDR2: SNHLY, FYNNEI. V lost 7 bases, J lost 5 bases, and 10 bases stayed unmatched.

This rearrangement joins TRBV28 to TRBJ2-1, with no clear D. Germline CDR1 and CDR2: MDHEN and SYDVKM. Trimming removed 8 bases from V and 6 bases from J, with 8 bases in between. This CDR3 spans 11 amino acids. The chain's CDR3 is CASPSPNEQFF. For the CDR3, the DNA is TGTGCCAGCCCCTCCCCCAATGAGCAGTTCTTC.

The chain carries TRBV11-2 and TRBJ2-5; D might be TRBD2 (5 bases). The J call may be incorrect, as the DNA end agrees better with TRBJ2-7. CDR1 is SGHAT, CDR2 FQNNGV, per germline. CDR3 size: 12 residues. The DNA for the CDR3 is TGTGCCAGCAGCCAGGAGGAGACCGAGCAGTACTTC. Protein: CASSQEETEQYF.

CDR3 amino acids: CASSLRTDRETYGYTF. The CDR3 nucleotides are TGTGCCAGTAGTCTAAGGACAGACCGGGAGACCTATGGCTACACCTTC. This chain joins TRBV19 and TRBJ1-2; a possible D gene is TRBD1 (6 bases). In germline, CDR1 is LNHDA, CDR2 SQIVND (reference sequence). The CDR3 sequence is 16 residues long. V was shortened by 5 bases and J by 4 bases, with 20 bases between the two germline ends.

The chain combines TRBV19 with TRBJ1-4, with 10 bases that match TRBD1. Germline V gives CDR1 LNHDA, CDR2 SQIVND (reference sequence). CDR3 length: 14 amino acids. Trimming took 4 bases from V and 8 from J; bases not matched to a gene: 4. The CDR3 is CASSTGQGNEKLFF. The CDR3 nucleotides read TGTGCCAGTAGTACGGGACAGGGGAACGAAAAACTGTTTTTT.

This sequence joins TRBV18 and TRBJ2-7, with 8 bases aligning to TRBD1. Trimming cost V 3 bases and J 3 bases; bases outside gene matches: 1. Looked up from germline, CDR1 is KGHSH and CDR2 is LQKENI. The length of the CDR3 is 13 residues. As DNA, the CDR3 is TGTGCCAGCTCACCGACAGGGGACTACGAGCAGTACTTC. Translating it yields CASSPTGDYEQYF.

V and J are TRBV18 and TRBJ2-1; 8 bases line up with TRBD2. Germline trimming cut 2 bases from V and 2 bases from J; bases unmatched to any gene: 8. The CDR3 is 17 residues long. The V gene's germline CDR1 is KGHSH and CDR2 LQKENI. CDR3 protein: CASSPAFSGGPYNEQFF. The CDR3 nucleotides read TGTGCCAGCTCACCAGCGTTCTCGGGAGGGCCCTACAATGAGCAGTTCTTC. Filled out from reference TRBV18 and TRBJ2-1, the complete variable domain reads NAGVMQNPRHLVRRRGQEARLRCSPMKGHSHVYWYRQLPEEGLKFMVYLQKENIIDESGMPKERFSAEFPKEGPSILRIQQVVRGDSAAYFCASSPAFSGGPYNEQFFGPGTRLTVL.

The V and J genes are TRBV28 and TRBJ1-1; D perhaps matches TRBD1 (5 bases). CDR1 MDHEN and CDR2 SYDVKM come from the germline V gene. The CDR3 length is 16 residues. Trimming removed 6 bases from V and 4 bases from J, with 21 bases in between. The CDR3 region has the DNA TGTGCCAGCAGAGTGATTGTTGGGGGTCAAGGCACTGAAGCTTTCTTT. This codes for CASRVIVGGQGTEAFF.

The V gene is TRBV18, the J gene TRBJ2-7, with D unclear. The CDR3 has 14 residues. Trimming pared 4 bases from V and 6 bases from J, leaving 16 bases between. Germline CDR1 KGHSH, CDR2 LQKENI. The CDR3 nucleotides read TGTGCCAGCTCACGGGTCGGCAGTGATCGCGAGCAGTACTTC. Translated, it gives CASSRVGSDREQYF.